This T cell receptor (beta chain) was identified during a study of cytomegalovirus exposure and HLA in healthy donors. Points from the study as a whole: The authors considered a cluster of highly shared sequence variants likely to be a sequencing artifact. Sequences of the TCR beta chain were said to predict the HLA-A and HLA-B alleles of most subjects accurately.

Donors likely had unrecorded immune exposures despite being nominally healthy when sampled. From germline, CDR1 is LNHDA and CDR2 SQIVND (reference sequence). The length of the CDR3 is 13 residues. The ends were cut back, 6 bases at V and 4 bases at J, with 12 bases in the middle. The sample holds a few counts of this clone. Its target is unknown. The primer mix had 60 Vbeta and 13 Jbeta primers. The authors' processing: Unique TCR beta chains totaled 80 million to 100 million in a later count, with roughly 10 million of them shared. TCRdb's table, derived via immunoSEQ multiplex PCR, lists solely in-frame clones and lacks some. That table furnishes V, J and clone size, whereas the DNA furnished D and trimming. The sample has some 130,000 clones; around 77% are singletons.

The V call is TRBV19, the J call TRBJ2-5, with D possibly matching TRBD1 (6 bases). The specimen sequenced was PBMCs. This receptor was taken from a man aged 45-60 years in good health and CMV-seronegative. CDR3 bases: TGTGCCAGTAGCCCACTAGGGGGAGAGACCCAGTACTTC. Protein product: CASSPLGGETQYF.